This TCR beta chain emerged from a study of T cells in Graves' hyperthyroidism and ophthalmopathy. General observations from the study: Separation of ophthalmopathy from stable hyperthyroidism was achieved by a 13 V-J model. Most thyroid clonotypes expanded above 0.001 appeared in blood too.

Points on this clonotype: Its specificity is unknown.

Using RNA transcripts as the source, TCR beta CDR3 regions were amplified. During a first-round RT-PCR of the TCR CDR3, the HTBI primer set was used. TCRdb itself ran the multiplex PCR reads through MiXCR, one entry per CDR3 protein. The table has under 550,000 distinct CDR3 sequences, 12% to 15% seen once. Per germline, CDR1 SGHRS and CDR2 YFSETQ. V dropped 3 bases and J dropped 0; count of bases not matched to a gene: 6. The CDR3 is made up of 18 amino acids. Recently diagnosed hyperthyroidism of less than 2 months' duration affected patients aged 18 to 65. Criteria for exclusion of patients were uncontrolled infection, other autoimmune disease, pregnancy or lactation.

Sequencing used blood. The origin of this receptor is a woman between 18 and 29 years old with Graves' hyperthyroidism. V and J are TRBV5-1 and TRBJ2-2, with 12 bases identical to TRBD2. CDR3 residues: CASSSGLAGTANTGELFF. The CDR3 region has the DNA TGCGCCAGCAGCTCCGGACTAGCGGGGACCGCGAACACCGGGGAGCTGTTTTTT.